What follows are 26 T cell receptor beta chains derived from one specimen sequenced in a study of vaccination and CD4 T cells after COVID-19. For these receptors, no antigen is known. Treatment described: approximately nine-day PBMC culture with coronavirus spike peptide pools or control peptides (ViraFEST assay). Sequencing of cultured CD4+ T cell DNA used the Oncomine TCR Beta short-read assay. TCRdb re-analysed the PCR reads in MiXCR, keeping a single row per CDR3 protein. The data contain 7,500 to 9,000 distinct CDR3 sequences, nearly 20% of them singletons. Sequenced material: CD4+ T cells from blood, cultured in vitro, taken after SARS-CoV-2 vaccination. These receptors were obtained from a human donor who had recovered from COVID-19.

This clonotype was recorded once. The chain uses TRBV25-1 and TRBJ2-7; 7 bases map to TRBD1. The CDR3 spans 17 residues. Germline lookup yields CDR1 MGHDK and CDR2 SYGVNS. V shed 2 bases, J shed 1 base, and the junction held 11 bases outside the gene matches. CDR3 nucleotides: TGTGCCAGCAGTGAAACCTATCCGACAGGGAGATCCTACGAGCAGTACTTC. Protein product: CASSETYPTGRSYEQYF.

This clonotype was counted a few times. The chain combines TRBV28 with TRBJ1-5; 7 bases line up with TRBD1. Germline values: CDR1 MDHEN, CDR2 SYDVKM. V gave up 8 bases and J gave up 4 bases; unmatched junction bases: 14. The CDR3 loop spans 16 amino acids. The CDR3 DNA sequence: TGTGCCAGCGGGCGGCGCTCCGGGACAGTGAATCAGCCCCAGCATTTT. Its translation is CASGRRSGTVNQPQHF.

The sample holds a few counts of this clonotype. The J gene is TRBJ2-7, the V gene TRBV19, with 10 nucleotides matching TRBD1. This CDR3 region has 17 residues. Trimming took 0 bases from V and 5 from J; bases not matched to a gene: 10. The germline V gene encodes CDR1 LNHDA and CDR2 SQIVND (reference sequence). The CDR3: CASSIDSTLGQGNEQYF. DNA for the CDR3: TGTGCCAGTAGTATAGATTCCACCTTGGGACAGGGGAACGAGCAGTACTTC.

The chain carries TRBV19 and TRBJ1-2, with D maybe TRBD1 (6 bases). Germline V gene sequence: CDR1 LNHDA, CDR2 SQIVND (reference sequence). Trimming removed 4 bases at V and 7 bases at J, with 19 bases between. This CDR3 spans 15 amino acids. CDR3 in DNA: TGTGCCAGTAGTAAAATTTCTCAAGGGACATCTGGCTACACCTTC. Its protein product is CASSKISQGTSGYTF.

V and J are TRBV7-6 and TRBJ1-1; no clear D gene. Germline V gene lookup returns CDR1 SGHVS and CDR2 FNYEAQ. V gave up 0 bases and J gave up 1 base, with 6 bases separating them. The CDR3 has 14 residues. CDR3 sequence: CASSLAQQNTEAFF. CDR3 nucleotide sequence: TGTGCCAGCAGCTTAGCTCAACAGAACACTGAAGCTTTCTTT.

By share of the sample, this clonotype is medium-sized. The genes are TRBV6-1 and TRBJ2-7, with 12 bases lining up with TRBD2. Germline CDR1 and CDR2: MNHNS and SASEGT. The CDR3 runs to 15 residues. Trimming removed 6 bases from V and 5 bases from J; junction bases left unmatched: 8. In nucleotides, the CDR3 is TGTGCCAGCAGGCAGACTAGCGGGAGTCCCCACGAGCAGTACTTC. This codes for CASRQTSGSPHEQYF.

Ten or more counts support this clonotype. V is TRBV6-5 and J is TRBJ1-2; a weak D match, TRBD1 (5 bases). This CDR3 contains 15 residues. With 2 bases removed from V and 2 bases from J, the gap between germline ends came to 12 bases. CDR1 and CDR2 (germline): MNHEY, SVGAGI. CDR3 loop: CASSYGGGTNYGYTF. CDR3 nucleotide sequence: TGTGCCAGCAGTTACGGTGGAGGGACCAACTATGGCTACACCTTC.

This clonotype was detected only a few times. V and J are TRBV18 and TRBJ2-5, with 10 nucleotides matching TRBD1. Germline CDR1 KGHSH, CDR2 LQKENI. V was clipped by 0 bases and J by 3 bases; unmatched bases: 1. The CDR3 has 15 residues. In DNA form, the CDR3 reads TGTGCCAGCTCACCACCGGGACAGGGGAAAGAGACCCAGTACTTC. Encoded protein: CASSPPGQGKETQYF.

This clonotype was seen more than once but under ten times. J is TRBJ2-1 and V is TRBV4-2; 11 bases are a match to TRBD2. This CDR3 contains 16 residues. V shed 5 bases and J 3 bases; nucleotides not matched to a gene: 6. From germline, CDR1 is LGHNA and CDR2 YNFKEQ. This chain's CDR3 is CASSSLTSGVYNEQFF. DNA of the CDR3: TGTGCCAGCAGCTCGTTGACTAGCGGGGTCTACAATGAGCAGTTCTTC.

This clonotype is medium-sized within its sample. The chain links TRBV20-1 to TRBJ1-6; no reliable D call. Between the trimmed V and J ends, which lost 6 bases and 5 bases, there was a span of 8 bases. The CDR3 is 12 residues long. CDR1 DFQATT and CDR2 SNEGSKA come from the germline V gene (reference sequence). The CDR3 loop is CSAAKNNSPLHF. CDR3 nucleotide sequence: TGCAGTGCAGCCAAAAATAATTCACCCCTCCACTTT.

By sample fraction, this clonotype is medium-sized. The genes are TRBV10-3 and TRBJ2-5; 7 nucleotides line up with TRBD2. V shed 5 bases and J 2 bases; nucleotides not matched to a gene: 5. Per germline, CDR1 ENHRY and CDR2 SYGVKD. The CDR3 length is 14 residues. The CDR3 bases are TGTGCCATCAGTACTCTAGCGGATCAAGAGACCCAGTACTTC. This gives the protein CAISTLADQETQYF.

This rearrangement joins TRBV5-1 to TRBJ2-1; D is undetermined. The CDR3 has 13 residues. The germline V gene encodes CDR1 SGHRS and CDR2 YFSETQ. Trimming shortened V by 0 bases and J by 7 bases, and 8 bases separated the two germline ends. Here the CDR3 DNA reads TGCGCCAGCAGCTTGGTAGGGTTGAATGAGCAGTTCTTC. It encodes CASSLVGLNEQFF.

This chain links TRBV28 with TRBJ2-1; 10 positions match TRBD1. Trimming removed 7 bases from V and 3 bases from J; junction bases left unmatched: 9. From germline, CDR1 is MDHEN and CDR2 SYDVKM. This CDR3 contains 16 residues. CDR3 DNA: TGTGCCAGCAACGACCGACAGGGGGCCAGCTACAATGAGCAGTTCTTC. It specifies CASNDRQGASYNEQFF.

The chain joins TRBV7-9 to TRBJ1-2; D ambiguous. The CDR3 consists of 14 residues. Per the germline V gene, CDR1 is SEHNR and CDR2 is FQNEAQ (reference sequence). V shed 3 bases and J shed 2 bases, with 10 bases lying between them. DNA for the CDR3: TGTGCCAGCAGCTTGGGCCCGCAGAACTATGGCTACACCTTC. As protein: CASSLGPQNYGYTF.

V is TRBV20-1 and J is TRBJ2-1; D is perhaps TRBD2 (7 bases). The length of the CDR3 is 14 residues. The V gene's germline CDR1 is DFQATT and CDR2 SNEGSKA (reference sequence). V was shortened by 3 bases and J by 4 bases, with 13 bases between the two germline ends. CDR3 amino acids: CSASGGAFYNEQFF. The CDR3 DNA reads TGCAGTGCTAGTGGGGGGGCTTTTTACAATGAGCAGTTCTTC.

This clonotype was detected only once. The rearrangement links TRBV29-1 to TRBJ2-7; D unclear. CDR3 length: 12 residues. Germline V gene lookup returns CDR1 SQVTM and CDR2 ANQGSEA. V was clipped by 0 bases and J by 5 bases, with 8 bases between them. CDR3 amino acids: CSVEELTHEQYF. CDR3 nucleotides: TGCAGCGTTGAAGAACTAACTCACGAGCAGTACTTC.

The rearrangement links TRBV9 to TRBJ2-7; tentatively, D is TRBD2 (6 bases). CDR3 length equals 18 residues. The germline V and J ends were trimmed by 0 bases and 3 bases, with 22 bases remaining between them. Germline V gene data show CDR1 as SGDLS and CDR2 as YYNGEE. The CDR3 DNA is TGTGCCAGCAGCGTAGAAGGAGGGTGGGTGGTTGGCTACTACGAGCAGTACTTC. It is translated as CASSVEGGWVVGYYEQYF. The full variable domain, rest sourced from reference TRBV9 and TRBJ2-7, is DSGVTQTPKHLITATGQRVTLRCSPRSGDLSVYWYQQSLDQGLQFLIQYYNGEERAKGNILERFSAQQFPDLHSELNLSSLELGDSALYFCASSVEGGWVVGYYEQYFGPGTRLTVT.

The chain uses TRBV4-3 and TRBJ2-3, with D maybe TRBD2 (5 bases). The germline V gene encodes CDR1 LGHNA and CDR2 YSLEER. V was shortened by 0 bases and J by 3 bases, with 19 bases between the two germline ends. The CDR3 runs to 18 residues. CDR3 sequence reads: CASSQDPLRLAGTDTQYF. The CDR3, as DNA: TGCGCCAGCAGCCAAGATCCCCTGAGGCTAGCTGGGACAGATACGCAGTATTTT.

This clonotype rates as medium-sized. V gene TRBV20-1 combines with J gene TRBJ1-2; the match to TRBD1 covers 10 bases. This CDR3 region has 18 residues. V shed 3 bases and J 4 bases; nucleotides not matched to a gene: 17. CDR1 and CDR2 (germline): DFQATT, SNEGSKA (reference sequence). CDR3 sequence: CSASTGTRTGGMSYGYTF. The CDR3 bases are TGCAGTGCTAGTACTGGGACCAGGACAGGGGGGATGAGCTATGGCTACACCTTC.

Points on this clonotype: At one end the junction does not follow the germline gene, possibly because of a read error. The chain combines TRBV12-3 or TRBV12-4 with TRBJ2-5; D is possibly TRBD2 (7 bases). The CDR3 length is 14 residues. CDR3 bases: TGTGTCAGCAGGGAGGGGGGCTGGCAAGAGACCCAGTACTTC. Translating it yields CVSREGGWQETQYF.

This clonotype occurred many times. The J gene is TRBJ2-3, the V gene TRBV6-1; D remains ambiguous. Trimming shortened V by 6 bases and J by 6 bases, and 13 bases separated the two germline ends. Germline V gene data show CDR1 as MNHNS and CDR2 as SASEGT. The CDR3 is 13 amino acids. The CDR3 DNA reads as TGTGCCAGCAGGCTTACCGGGTCGGATACGCAGTATTTT. This codes for CASRLTGSDTQYF.

CDR3 protein: CASSYAVRTEAFF. The CDR3 DNA reads as TGTGCCAGCAGTTACGCGGTTAGGACTGAAGCTTTCTTT. The chain has TRBV6-2 or TRBV6-3 and TRBJ1-1; no clear D gene. The CDR3 loop spans 13 amino acids. V was shortened by 2 bases and J by 5 bases, with 9 bases between the two germline ends. The V gene's germline CDR1 is MNHEY and CDR2 SVGEGT.

This clonotype was seen a few times. The genes are TRBV24-1 and TRBJ2-1, with TRBD2 identical over 13 bases. After removal of 9 bases from V and 10 bases from J, the junction contained 11 bases not matched to a gene. The germline CDR1 and CDR2 sequences are KGHDR and SFDVKD. The CDR3 contains 15 residues. CDR3 region: CATQDTTSGGNEQFF. Here the CDR3 DNA reads TGTGCCACCCAGGATACGACTAGCGGGGGGAACGAGCAGTTCTTC.

This clonotype was detected only a few times. The chain employs TRBV20-1 and TRBJ2-2; D may be TRBD1 (5 bases). Germline assignment: CDR1 DFQATT and CDR2 SNEGSKA (reference sequence). The CDR3 length is 14 residues. The V end lost 4 bases, the J end lost 2 bases, and 11 bases lay between the germline ends. The CDR3 spells CSAMTDPNTGELFF. Here the CDR3 DNA reads TGCAGTGCTATGACAGACCCTAACACCGGGGAGCTGTTTTTT.

This clonotype has more than one count but fewer than ten. V gene TRBV29-1 combines with J gene TRBJ1-1; D is unclear. V gave up 7 bases and J gave up 3 bases, with 6 bases separating them. The length of the CDR3 is 10 residues. CDR1 SQVTM and CDR2 ANQGSEA come from the germline V gene. In nucleotides, the CDR3 is TGCAGCGCTTTGGACACTGAAGCTTTCTTT. Protein product: CSALDTEAFF.

V and J are TRBV28 and TRBJ2-1; no clear D. V lost 3 bases and J lost 0, with 18 bases in between. CDR3 length equals 18 residues. Germline-derived CDR1 and CDR2 are MDHEN and SYDVKM. In DNA, the CDR3 is TGTGCCAGCAGTTTTTCCCTCATCTCCTTGGGCTCCTACAATGAGCAGTTCTTC. Protein sequence: CASSFSLISLGSYNEQFF.